This paragraph covers one T cell receptor (beta chain) sequence. No antigen is known for it. CDR3 length equals 14 residues. The ends were cut back, 5 bases at V and 4 bases at J, with 12 bases in the middle. General observations from the study: The larger cohort examined one V-J beta rearrangement, not whole repertoires. Tumor memory CD4+ T cell TCR gene usage clustered with blood and lymph node memory CD4+ cells and lymph node naive CD4+ cells.

The memory fraction was CD4+CD45RO+CD25- cells. Full-length variable regions came from constant-region reverse primers plus semi-nested Nested Universal Primer A PCR. TCRdb used MiXCR to reprocess the 5' RACE reads, holding one entry per CDR3 protein. The table includes around 57,000 distinct CDR3 sequences, more than 25% detected once. Sequenced input: tumor-infiltrating memory CD4+ T cells sorted from the breast tumor. Subset indicated: memory CD4+ T cells, CD4+CD45RO+CD25-. This chain connects TRBV12-3 or TRBV12-4 to TRBJ1-3; D may be TRBD1 (6 bases). The TCR sequence derives from a female donor with breast cancer. The CDR3 DNA sequence: TGTGCCAGCAGTCCGCAGGGGACGGGAAACACCATATATTTT. It is translated as CASSPQGTGNTIYF.